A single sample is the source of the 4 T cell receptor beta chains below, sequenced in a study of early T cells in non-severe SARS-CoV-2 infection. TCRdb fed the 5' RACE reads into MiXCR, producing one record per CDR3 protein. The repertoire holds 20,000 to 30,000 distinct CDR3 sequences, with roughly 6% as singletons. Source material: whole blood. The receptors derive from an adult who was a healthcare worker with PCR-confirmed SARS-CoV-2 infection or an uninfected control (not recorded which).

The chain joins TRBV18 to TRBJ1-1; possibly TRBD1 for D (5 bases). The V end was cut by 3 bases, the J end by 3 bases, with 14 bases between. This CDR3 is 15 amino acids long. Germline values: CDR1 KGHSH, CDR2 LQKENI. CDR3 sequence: CASSPGRNSDTEAFF. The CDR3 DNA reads TGTGCCAGCTCACCGGGACGGAATAGTGACACTGAAGCTTTCTTT.

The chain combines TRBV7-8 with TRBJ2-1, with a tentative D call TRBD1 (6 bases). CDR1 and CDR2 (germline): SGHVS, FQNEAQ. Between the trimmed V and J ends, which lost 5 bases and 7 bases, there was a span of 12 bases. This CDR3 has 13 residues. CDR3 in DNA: TGTGCCAGCAGCCTCGGGACAATAAATGAGCAGTTCTTC. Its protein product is CASSLGTINEQFF. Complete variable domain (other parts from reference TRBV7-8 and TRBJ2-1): GAGVSQSPRYKVAKRGQDVALRCDPISGHVSLFWYQQALGQGPEFLTYFQNEAQLDKSGLPSDRFFAERPEGSVSTLKIQRTQQEDSAVYLCASSLGTINEQFFGPGTRLTVL.

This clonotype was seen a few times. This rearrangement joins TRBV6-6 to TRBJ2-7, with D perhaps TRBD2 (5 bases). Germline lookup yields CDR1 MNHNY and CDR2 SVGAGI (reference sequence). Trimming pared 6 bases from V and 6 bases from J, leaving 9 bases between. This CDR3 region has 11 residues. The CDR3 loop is CASSGKGEQYF. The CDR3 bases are TGTGCCAGCAGCGGGAAGGGCGAGCAGTACTTC.

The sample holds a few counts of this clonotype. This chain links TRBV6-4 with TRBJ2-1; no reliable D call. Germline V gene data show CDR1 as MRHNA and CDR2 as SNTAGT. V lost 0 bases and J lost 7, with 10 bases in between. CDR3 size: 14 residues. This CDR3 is CASSDSLPWNEQFF. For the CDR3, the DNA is TGTGCCAGCAGTGACTCGCTCCCCTGGAATGAGCAGTTCTTC.